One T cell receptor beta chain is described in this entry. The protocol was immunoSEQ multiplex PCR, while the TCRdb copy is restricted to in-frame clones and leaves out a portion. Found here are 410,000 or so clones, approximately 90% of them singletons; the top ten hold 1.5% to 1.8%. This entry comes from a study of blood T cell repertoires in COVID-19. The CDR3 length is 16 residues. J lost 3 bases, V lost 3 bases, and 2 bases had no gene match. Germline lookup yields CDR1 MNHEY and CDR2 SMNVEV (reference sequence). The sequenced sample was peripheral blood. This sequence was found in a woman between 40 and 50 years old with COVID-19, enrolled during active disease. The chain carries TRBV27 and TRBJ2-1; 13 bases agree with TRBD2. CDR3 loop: CASSFWTSGGYNEQFF. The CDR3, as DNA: TGTGCCAGCAGTTTTTGGACTAGCGGGGGCTACAATGAGCAGTTCTTC.